The following is a TCR beta chain sequence with its context. Its specificity is not known. The library came from three nested PCR rounds adapted from ARM-PCR protocols. TCRdb processed the multiplex PCR reads anew with MiXCR; each CDR3 protein has one entry. The data show 60,000 to 90,000 distinct CDR3 sequences, over 70% seen once. The sample comes from a study of tumor and adjacent non-tumor tissue in lung cancer. The CDR3 runs to 16 residues. CDR1 is SGHRS and CDR2 is YFSETQ in the germline V gene. V was pared by 5 bases and J by 2 bases, with 20 bases between. Overall study results and limits: Higher tumor TCR diversity was associated with shorter survival. Significantly higher TCR diversity was found in tumor than normal lung.

No cell sorting was done before RNA was extracted from the tissue. The rearrangement joins TRBV5-1 to TRBJ2-7, with TRBD2 as a possible D gene (5 bases). Sequenced: lung tumor tissue. The sequence came from a woman in her 50s with non-small cell lung cancer. DNA of the CDR3: TGCGCCAGCAGAAGTGTTGGAGGTCCGAGCCCCTACGAGCAGTACTTC. Protein sequence: CASRSVGGPSPYEQYF.